This TCR beta chain was found in a study of cytomegalovirus exposure and HLA in healthy donors. Germline CDR1 and CDR2: MNHEY and SMNVEV (reference sequence). Between the trimmed V and J ends, which lost 2 bases and 4 bases, there was a span of 10 bases. This CDR3 contains 14 residues. Study conclusions and caveats: Sequencing likely produced, as an artifact, a cluster of highly shared sequence variants. Rare TCR sequences dominated, though some public TCRs recurred in many donors. By a later analysis, the bulk of CMV-associated TCR beta chains appeared HLA-restricted. CMV antigen specificity was confirmed in vitro for a few CMV-associated chains.

Notes on this clone: No antigen is known for it.

A multiplex PCR was run with 60 Vbeta primers and 13 Jbeta primers. TCRdb's table, derived via immunoSEQ multiplex PCR, lists solely in-frame clones and lacks some. The listing contains approximately 79,000 clones. Sample: PBMCs. The chain employs TRBV27 and TRBJ2-3; TRBD2 is a possible D gene (6 bases). This TCR came from a man in his forties in good health and CMV-seronegative. The CDR3: CASSLNGSPDTQYF. The CDR3 coding sequence is TGTGCCAGCAGTTTAAACGGGAGCCCAGATACGCAGTATTTT.